This record covers a single T cell receptor beta chain. The data were obtained in a study of blood T cell repertoires in COVID-19. Using immunoSEQ multiplex PCR, the repertoire was profiled, and TCRdb retains in-frame clones only, with some absent. The sample consists of approximately 200,000 clones, 80% to 90% of them appearing once. Enrollees, roughly 18 to 90 years old, lived in about two dozen US areas. All recovered Cohort 3 donors got two negative PCRs, got clearance, or saw symptom resolution. Trimming took 4 bases from V and 4 from J, leaving 17 bases between them. CDR1 is SGDLS and CDR2 is YYNGEE in the germline V gene. The CDR3 has 15 residues.

The receptor was derived from a young man who had recovered from COVID-19. The sample comprised PBMCs or T cells enriched from blood (not recorded which). V and J are TRBV9 and TRBJ1-2, with no clear D. CDR3 loop: CASSTRLEGAYGYTF. The CDR3 bases are TGTGCCAGCAGCACACGTCTGGAGGGCGCCTATGGCTACACCTTC. The whole variable domain, remainder taken from reference TRBV9 and TRBJ1-2, is DSGVTQTPKHLITATGQRVTLRCSPRSGDLSVYWYQQSLDQGLQFLIQYYNGEERAKGNILERFSAQQFPDLHSELNLSSLELGDSALYFCASSTRLEGAYGYTFGSGTRLTVV.